This entry describes one TCR beta chain. The data derive from a study of T cell changes during pregnancy in multiple sclerosis. Profiling relied on immunoSEQ multiplex PCR, and the TCRdb table lists in-frame clones only, not all of them. This table has 50,000 to 70,000 clones, 91% appearing once. CDR1 is SGHTA and CDR2 is FQGNSA in the germline V gene. The junction had 4 bases not matched to a gene; V was cut back by 7 bases and J by 7 bases. This CDR3 contains 12 residues. The chain employs TRBV7-2 and TRBJ1-5, with 7 bases matching TRBD1. The specimen comprised peripheral blood, sampled after pregnancy. The sequence was obtained from a female donor in good health, enrolled as a control in a pregnancy study. The CDR3 DNA follows: TGTGCCAGCACCGGGGACAGCCAGCCCCAGCATTTT. It codes for CASTGDSQPQHF.